This TCR beta chain appears in the sequencing data of a study of blood T cells in healthy people across ages. Germline CDR1 and CDR2: SGHTA and FQGNSA. The CDR3 runs 17 residues. Unmatched junction bases numbered 11, after V lost 5 bases and J lost 2 bases. A sample-barcoded 5' primer and a J-beta primer mix were used in a second PCR of about 7 to 11 cycles. TCRdb called the 5' RACE reads again in MiXCR, with one record for every CDR3 protein. Here the sample spans approximately 810,000 distinct CDR3 sequences, 25% to 35% being singletons. Each sample provided at least 5 micrograms of extracted total RNA.

The TCR was taken from a woman aged 80 or over in good health. The sequencing input was blood. The chain joins TRBV7-2 to TRBJ2-1; 8 bases are shared with TRBD2. In DNA, the CDR3 is TGTGCCAGCAGCCCCCCAGAGCGGGAGTCCCCCTACAATGAGCAGTTCTTC. It specifies CASSPPERESPYNEQFF.